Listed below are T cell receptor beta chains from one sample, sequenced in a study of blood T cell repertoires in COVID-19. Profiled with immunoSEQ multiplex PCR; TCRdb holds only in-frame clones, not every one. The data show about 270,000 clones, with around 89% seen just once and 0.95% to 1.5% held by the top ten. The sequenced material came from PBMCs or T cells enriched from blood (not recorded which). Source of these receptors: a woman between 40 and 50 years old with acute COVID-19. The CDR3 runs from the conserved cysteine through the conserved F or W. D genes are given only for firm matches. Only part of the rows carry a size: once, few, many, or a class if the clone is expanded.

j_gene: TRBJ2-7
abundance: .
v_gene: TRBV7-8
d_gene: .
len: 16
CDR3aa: CASSLARRTPSYEQYF
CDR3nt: TGTGCCAGCAGCTTAGCGCGAAGGACACCCTCCTACGAGCAGTACTTC

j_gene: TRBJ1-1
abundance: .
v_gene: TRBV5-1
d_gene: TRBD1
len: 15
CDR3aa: CASSFRGQENTEAFF
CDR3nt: TGCGCCAGCAGCTTTAGAGGACAGGAGAACACTGAAGCTTTCTTT

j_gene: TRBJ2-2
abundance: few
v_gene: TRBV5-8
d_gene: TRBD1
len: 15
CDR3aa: CASSPRDRVAGELFF
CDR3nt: TGTGCCAGCAGCCCCCGGGACAGGGTGGCCGGGGAGCTGTTTTTT

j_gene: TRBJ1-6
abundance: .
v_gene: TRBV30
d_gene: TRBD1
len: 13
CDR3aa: CAVDRGQPSPLHF
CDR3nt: TGTGCCGTGGACAGGGGGCAACCTTCACCCCTCCACTTT

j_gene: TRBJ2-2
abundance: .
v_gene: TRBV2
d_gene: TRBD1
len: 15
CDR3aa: CASSPSTGGTGELFF
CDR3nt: TGTGCCAGCAGCCCAAGTACAGGGGGCACCGGGGAGCTGTTTTTT

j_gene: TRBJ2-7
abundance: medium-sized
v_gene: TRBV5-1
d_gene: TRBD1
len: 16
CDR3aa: CASSLKAGTGYYEQYF
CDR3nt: TGCGCCAGCAGCCTGAAGGCCGGGACAGGGTACTACGAGCAGTACTTC

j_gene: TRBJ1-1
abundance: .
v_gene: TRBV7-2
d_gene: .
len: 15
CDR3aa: CASRKSGTRNTEAFF
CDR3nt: TGTGCCAGCAGAAAGTCTGGGACAAGGAACACTGAAGCTTTCTTT

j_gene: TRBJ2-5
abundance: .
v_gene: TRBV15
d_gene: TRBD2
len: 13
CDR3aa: CATSSAGGETQYF
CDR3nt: TGTGCCACCAGCAGTGCGGGAGGAGAGACCCAGTACTTC

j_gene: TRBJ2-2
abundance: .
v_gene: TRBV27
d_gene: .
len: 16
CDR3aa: CASSLFSGIRGGELFF
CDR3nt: TGTGCCAGCAGTTTATTCTCCGGGATCCGTGGCGGGGAGCTGTTTTTT

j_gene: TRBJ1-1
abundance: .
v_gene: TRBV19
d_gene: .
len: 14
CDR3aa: CASSRYREFAEAFF
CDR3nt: TGTGCCAGTAGTAGGTACAGGGAGTTTGCTGAAGCTTTCTTT

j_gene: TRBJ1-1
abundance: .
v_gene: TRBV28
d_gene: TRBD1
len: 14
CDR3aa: CASSLLQGAISAFF
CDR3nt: TGTGCCAGCAGTCTGCTTCAGGGGGCGATTTCGGCTTTCTTT

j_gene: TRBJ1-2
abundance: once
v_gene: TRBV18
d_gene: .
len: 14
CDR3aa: CASSPPDRDYGYTF
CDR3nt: TGTGCCAGCTCACCGCCTGACAGAGACTATGGCTACACCTTC

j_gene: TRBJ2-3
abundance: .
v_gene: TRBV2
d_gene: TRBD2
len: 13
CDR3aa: CAGQREVRYTQYF
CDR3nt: TGTGCCGGCCAGCGGGAGGTGCGATATACGCAGTATTTT